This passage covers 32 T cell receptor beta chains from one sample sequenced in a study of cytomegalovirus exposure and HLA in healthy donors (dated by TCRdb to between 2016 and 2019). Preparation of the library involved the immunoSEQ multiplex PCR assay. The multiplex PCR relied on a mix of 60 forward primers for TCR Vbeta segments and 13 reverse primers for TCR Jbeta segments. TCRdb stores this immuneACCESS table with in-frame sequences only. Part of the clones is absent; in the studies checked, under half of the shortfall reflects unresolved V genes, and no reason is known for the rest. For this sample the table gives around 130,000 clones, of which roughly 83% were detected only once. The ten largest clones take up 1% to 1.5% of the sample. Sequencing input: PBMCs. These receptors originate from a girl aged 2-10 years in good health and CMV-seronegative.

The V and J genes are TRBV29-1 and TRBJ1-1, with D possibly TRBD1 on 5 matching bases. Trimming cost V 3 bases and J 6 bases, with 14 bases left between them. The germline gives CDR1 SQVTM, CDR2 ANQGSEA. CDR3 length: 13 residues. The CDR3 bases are TGCAGCGTTGATGGGCAGGGATTCGCTGAAGCTTTCTTT. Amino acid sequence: CSVDGQGFAEAFF.

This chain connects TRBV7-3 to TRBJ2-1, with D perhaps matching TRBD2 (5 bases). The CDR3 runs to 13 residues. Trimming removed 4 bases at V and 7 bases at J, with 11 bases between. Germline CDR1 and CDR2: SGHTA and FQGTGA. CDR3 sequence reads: CASSSLGRNEQFF. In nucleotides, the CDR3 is TGTGCCAGCAGCTCACTAGGTAGGAATGAGCAGTTCTTC. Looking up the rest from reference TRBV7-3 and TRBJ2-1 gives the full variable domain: GAGVSQTPSNKVTEKGKYVELRCDPISGHTALYWYRQSLGQGPEFLIYFQGTGAADDSGLPNDRFFAVRPEGSVSTLKIQRTERGDSAVYLCASSSLGRNEQFFGPGTRLTVL.

The CDR3 sequence is CASSPALGTIPGQRDEQYF. The CDR3 DNA is TGTGCCAGCAGCCCGGCCCTTGGAACCATTCCGGGACAGCGTGACGAGCAGTACTTC. The chain recombines TRBV5-4 with TRBJ2-7; TRBD1 aligns across 7 bases. Germline CDR1 is SGHNT and CDR2 is YYREEE (reference sequence). The CDR3 spans 19 residues. J was trimmed by 5 bases and V by 4 bases; bases with no gene match: 24.

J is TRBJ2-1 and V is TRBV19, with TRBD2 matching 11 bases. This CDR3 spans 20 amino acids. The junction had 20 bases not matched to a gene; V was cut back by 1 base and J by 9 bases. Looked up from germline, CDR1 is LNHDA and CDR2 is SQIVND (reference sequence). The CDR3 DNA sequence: TGTGCCAGTAGTATAGCCCACCTCTTACTAGCGGGAGTCGAGTGGGGTGAGCAGTTCTTC. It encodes CASSIAHLLLAGVEWGEQFF. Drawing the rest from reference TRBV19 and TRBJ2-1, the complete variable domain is DGGITQSPKYLFRKEGQNVTLSCEQNLNHDAMYWYRQDPGQGLRLIYYSQIVNDFQKGDIAEGYSVSREKKESFPLTVTSAQKNPTAFYLCASSIAHLLLAGVEWGEQFFGPGTRLTVL.

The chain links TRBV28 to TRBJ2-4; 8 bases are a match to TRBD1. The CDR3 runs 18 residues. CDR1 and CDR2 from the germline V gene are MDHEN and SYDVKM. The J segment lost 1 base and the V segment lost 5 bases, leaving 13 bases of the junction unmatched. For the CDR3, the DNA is TGTGCCAGCAGTACCACCCAAAGGACAGGGAAGGCCAAAAACATTCAGTACTTC. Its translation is CASSTTQRTGKAKNIQYF. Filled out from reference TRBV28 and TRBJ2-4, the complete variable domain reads DVKVTQSSRYLVKRTGEKVFLECVQDMDHENMFWYRQDPGLGLRLIYFSYDVKMKEKGDIPEGYSVSREKKERFSLILESASTNQTSMYLCASSTTQRTGKAKNIQYFGAGTRLSVL.

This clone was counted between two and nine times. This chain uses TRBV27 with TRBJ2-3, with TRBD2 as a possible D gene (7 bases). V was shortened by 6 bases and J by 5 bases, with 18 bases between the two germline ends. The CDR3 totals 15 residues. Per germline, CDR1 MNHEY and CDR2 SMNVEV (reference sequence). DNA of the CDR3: TGTGCCAGCAGCCAGAAGGGGGGGGTAGGAGATACGCAGTATTTT. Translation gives CASSQKGGVGDTQYF.

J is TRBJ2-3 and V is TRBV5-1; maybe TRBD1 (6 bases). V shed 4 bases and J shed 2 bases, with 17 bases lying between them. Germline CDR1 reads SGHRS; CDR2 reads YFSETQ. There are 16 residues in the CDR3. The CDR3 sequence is CASSTPPDSHTDTQYF. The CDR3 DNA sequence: TGCGCCAGCAGCACTCCGCCGGACAGCCACACAGATACGCAGTATTTT.

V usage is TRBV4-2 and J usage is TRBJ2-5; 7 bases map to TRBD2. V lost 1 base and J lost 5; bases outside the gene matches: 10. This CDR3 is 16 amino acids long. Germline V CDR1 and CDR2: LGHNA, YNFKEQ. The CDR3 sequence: CASSQVWRGTKETQYF. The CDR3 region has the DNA TGTGCCAGCAGCCAAGTATGGCGGGGGACGAAGGAGACCCAGTACTTC.

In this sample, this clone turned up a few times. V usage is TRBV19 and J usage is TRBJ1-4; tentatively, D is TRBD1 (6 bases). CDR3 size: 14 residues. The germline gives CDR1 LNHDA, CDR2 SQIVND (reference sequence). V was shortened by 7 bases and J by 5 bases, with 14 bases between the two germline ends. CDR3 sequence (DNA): TGTGCCAGTACGCTCAGGGGACACAATGAAAAACTGTTTTTT. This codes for CASTLRGHNEKLFF.

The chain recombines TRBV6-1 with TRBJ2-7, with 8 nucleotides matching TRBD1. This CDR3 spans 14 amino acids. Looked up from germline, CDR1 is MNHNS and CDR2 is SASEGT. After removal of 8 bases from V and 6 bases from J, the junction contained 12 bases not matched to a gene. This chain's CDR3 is CASRARTGTGEQYF. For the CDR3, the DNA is TGTGCCAGCCGGGCCCGGACAGGGACAGGCGAGCAGTACTTC.

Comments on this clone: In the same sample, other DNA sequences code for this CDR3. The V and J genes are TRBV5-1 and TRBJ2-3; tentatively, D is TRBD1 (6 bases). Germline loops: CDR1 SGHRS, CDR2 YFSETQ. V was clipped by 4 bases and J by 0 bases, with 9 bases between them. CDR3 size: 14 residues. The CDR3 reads CASSLGQSTDTQYF. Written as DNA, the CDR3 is TGCGCCAGCAGCCTAGGACAGAGCACAGATACGCAGTATTTT.

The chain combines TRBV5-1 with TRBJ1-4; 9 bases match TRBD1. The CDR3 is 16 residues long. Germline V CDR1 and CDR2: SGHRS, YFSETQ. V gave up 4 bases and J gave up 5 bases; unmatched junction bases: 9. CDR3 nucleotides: TGCGCCAGCAGCCAGGGGACAGGGCGAATGAATGAAAAACTGTTTTTT. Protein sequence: CASSQGTGRMNEKLFF.

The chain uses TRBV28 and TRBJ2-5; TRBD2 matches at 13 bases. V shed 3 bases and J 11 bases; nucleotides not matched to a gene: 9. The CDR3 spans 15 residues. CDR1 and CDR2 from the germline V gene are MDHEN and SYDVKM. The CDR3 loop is CASSFGLAGVWEQYF. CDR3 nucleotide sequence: TGTGCCAGCAGTTTTGGACTAGCGGGAGTATGGGAGCAGTACTTC.

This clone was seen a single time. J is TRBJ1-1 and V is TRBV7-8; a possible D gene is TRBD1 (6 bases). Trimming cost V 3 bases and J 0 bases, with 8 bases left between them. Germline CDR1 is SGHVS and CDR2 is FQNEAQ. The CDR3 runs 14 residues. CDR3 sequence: CASSLNRVNTEAFF. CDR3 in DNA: TGTGCCAGCAGCTTGAACAGGGTGAACACTGAAGCTTTCTTT.

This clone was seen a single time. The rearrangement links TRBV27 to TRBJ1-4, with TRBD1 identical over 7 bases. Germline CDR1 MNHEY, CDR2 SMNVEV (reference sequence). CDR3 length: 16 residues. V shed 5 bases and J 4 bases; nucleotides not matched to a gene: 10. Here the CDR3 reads CASSLRVGQSNEKLFF. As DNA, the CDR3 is TGTGCCAGCAGTCTCAGGGTGGGACAGAGTAATGAAAAACTGTTTTTT.

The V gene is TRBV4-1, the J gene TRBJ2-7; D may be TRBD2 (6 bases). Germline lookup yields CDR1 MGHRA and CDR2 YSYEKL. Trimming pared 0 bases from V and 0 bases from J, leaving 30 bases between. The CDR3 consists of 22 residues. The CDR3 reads CASSQDRVWTIGYNNRSYEQYF. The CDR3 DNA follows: TGCGCCAGCAGCCAAGACAGGGTCTGGACTATCGGGTACAATAATCGCTCCTACGAGCAGTACTTC.

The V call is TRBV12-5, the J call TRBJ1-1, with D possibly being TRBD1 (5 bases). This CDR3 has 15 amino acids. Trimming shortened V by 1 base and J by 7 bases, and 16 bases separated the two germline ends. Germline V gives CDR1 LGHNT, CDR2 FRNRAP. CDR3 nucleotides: TGTGCTAGTGGTTTGGGACAGCCTCGAGACGGTGAAGCTTTCTTT. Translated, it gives CASGLGQPRDGEAFF.

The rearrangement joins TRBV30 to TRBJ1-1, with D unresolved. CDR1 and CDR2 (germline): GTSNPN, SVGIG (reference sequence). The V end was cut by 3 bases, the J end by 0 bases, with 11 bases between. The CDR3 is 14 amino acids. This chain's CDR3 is CAWRVRLLNTEAFF. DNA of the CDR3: TGTGCCTGGAGGGTTAGACTTCTGAACACTGAAGCTTTCTTT.

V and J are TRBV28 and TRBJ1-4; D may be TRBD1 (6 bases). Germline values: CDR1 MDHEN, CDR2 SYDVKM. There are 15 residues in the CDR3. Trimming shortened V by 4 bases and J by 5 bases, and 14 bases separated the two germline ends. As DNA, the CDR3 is TGTGCCAGCAGTTCCCCCAGGGGCGAGAATGAAAAACTGTTTTTT. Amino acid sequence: CASSSPRGENEKLFF.

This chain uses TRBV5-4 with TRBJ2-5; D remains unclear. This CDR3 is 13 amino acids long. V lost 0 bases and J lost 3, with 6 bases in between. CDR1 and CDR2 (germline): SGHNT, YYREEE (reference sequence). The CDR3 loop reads CASSLASEETQYF. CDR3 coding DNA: TGTGCCAGCAGCTTGGCTTCAGAAGAGACCCAGTACTTC.

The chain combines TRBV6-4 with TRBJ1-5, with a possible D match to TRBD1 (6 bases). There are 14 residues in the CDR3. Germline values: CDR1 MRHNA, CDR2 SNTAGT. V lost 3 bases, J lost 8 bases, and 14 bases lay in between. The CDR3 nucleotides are TGTGCCAGCAGTGAACAGGGCGGGGGAGAGCCCCAGCATTTT. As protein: CASSEQGGGEPQHF.

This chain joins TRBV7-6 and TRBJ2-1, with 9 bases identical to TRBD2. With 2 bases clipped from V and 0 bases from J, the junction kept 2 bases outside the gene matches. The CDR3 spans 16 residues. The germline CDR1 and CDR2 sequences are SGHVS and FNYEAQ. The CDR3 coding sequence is TGTGCCAGCAGCTTACTGACTAGCGGCTCCTACAATGAGCAGTTCTTC. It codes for CASSLLTSGSYNEQFF.

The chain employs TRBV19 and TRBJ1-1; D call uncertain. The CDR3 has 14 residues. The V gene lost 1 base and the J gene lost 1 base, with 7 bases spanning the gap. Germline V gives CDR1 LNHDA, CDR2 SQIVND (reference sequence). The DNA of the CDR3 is TGTGCCAGTAGTATAGGAGGCCAGAACACTGAAGCTTTCTTT. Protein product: CASSIGGQNTEAFF.

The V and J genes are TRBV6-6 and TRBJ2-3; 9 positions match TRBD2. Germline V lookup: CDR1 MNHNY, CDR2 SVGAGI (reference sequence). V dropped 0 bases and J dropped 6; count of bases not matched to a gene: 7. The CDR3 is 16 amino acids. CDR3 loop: CASSYSGGRAVDTQYF. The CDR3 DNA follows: TGTGCCAGCAGTTACTCAGGCGGGAGGGCCGTGGATACGCAGTATTTT.

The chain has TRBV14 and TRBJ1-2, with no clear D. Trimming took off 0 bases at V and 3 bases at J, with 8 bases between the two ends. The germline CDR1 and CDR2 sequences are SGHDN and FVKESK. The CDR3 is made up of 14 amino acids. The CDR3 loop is CASSQDGLHYGYTF. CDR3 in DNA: TGTGCCAGCAGCCAAGACGGGTTACACTATGGCTACACCTTC.

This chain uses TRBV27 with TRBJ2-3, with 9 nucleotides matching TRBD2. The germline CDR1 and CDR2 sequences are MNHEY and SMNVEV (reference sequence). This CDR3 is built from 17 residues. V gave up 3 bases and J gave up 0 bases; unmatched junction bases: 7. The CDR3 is CASSLAAGGGSTDTQYF. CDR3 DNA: TGTGCCAGCAGTTTGGCAGCGGGAGGAGGTAGCACAGATACGCAGTATTTT.

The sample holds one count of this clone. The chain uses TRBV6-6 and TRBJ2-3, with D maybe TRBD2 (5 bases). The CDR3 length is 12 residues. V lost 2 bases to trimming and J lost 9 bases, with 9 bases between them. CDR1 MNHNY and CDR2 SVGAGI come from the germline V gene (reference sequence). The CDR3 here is CASSYDGKTQYF. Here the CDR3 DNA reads TGTGCCAGCAGTTACGACGGGAAAACGCAGTATTTT.

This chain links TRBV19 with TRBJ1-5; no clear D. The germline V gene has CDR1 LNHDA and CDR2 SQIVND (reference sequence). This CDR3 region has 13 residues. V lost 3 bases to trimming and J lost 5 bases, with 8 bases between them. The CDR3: CASSMVSDQPQHF. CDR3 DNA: TGTGCCAGTAGTATGGTTTCGGATCAGCCCCAGCATTTT. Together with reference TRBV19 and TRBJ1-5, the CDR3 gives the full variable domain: DGGITQSPKYLFRKEGQNVTLSCEQNLNHDAMYWYRQDPGQGLRLIYYSQIVNDFQKGDIAEGYSVSREKKESFPLTVTSAQKNPTAFYLCASSMVSDQPQHFGDGTRLSIL.

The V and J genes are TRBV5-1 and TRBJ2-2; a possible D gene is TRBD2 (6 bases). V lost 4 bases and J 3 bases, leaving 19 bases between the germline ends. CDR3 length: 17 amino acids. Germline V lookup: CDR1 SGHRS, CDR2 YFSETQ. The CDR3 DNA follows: TGCGCCAGCAGCCCCGGGGGTGGGGATCGGGACACCGGGGAGCTGTTTTTT. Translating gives CASSPGGGDRDTGELFF.

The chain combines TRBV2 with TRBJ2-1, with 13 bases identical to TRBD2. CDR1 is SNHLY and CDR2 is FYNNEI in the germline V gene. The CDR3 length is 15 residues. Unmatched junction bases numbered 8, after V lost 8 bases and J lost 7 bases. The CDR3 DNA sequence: TGTGCCAGCTTTGGACTAGCGGGAGTTTCGAATGAGCAGTTCTTC. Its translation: CASFGLAGVSNEQFF.

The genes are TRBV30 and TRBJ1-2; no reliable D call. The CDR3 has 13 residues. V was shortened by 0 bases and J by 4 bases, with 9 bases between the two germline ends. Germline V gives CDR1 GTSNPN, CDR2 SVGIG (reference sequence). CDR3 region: CAWSVRVGYGYTF. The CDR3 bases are TGTGCCTGGAGTGTACGGGTGGGCTATGGCTACACCTTC.

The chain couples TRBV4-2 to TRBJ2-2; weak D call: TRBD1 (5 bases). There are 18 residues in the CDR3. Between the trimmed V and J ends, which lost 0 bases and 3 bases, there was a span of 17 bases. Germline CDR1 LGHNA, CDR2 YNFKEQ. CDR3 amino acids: CASSQDRARGSDTGELFF. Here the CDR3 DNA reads TGTGCCAGCAGCCAAGATAGGGCAAGGGGCTCGGACACCGGGGAGCTGTTTTTT.